These T cell receptor beta chains were read from a single sample in a study of cytomegalovirus exposure and HLA in healthy donors. Generated by immunoSEQ multiplex PCR, the TCRdb table keeps only in-frame clones and is missing some. The sample lists 130,000 to 150,000 clones; about 78% were seen once. The sample was PBMCs. The source of these receptors is a man younger than 35 in good health and CMV-seronegative. The CDR3 runs from the conserved cysteine through the conserved F or W. D genes are given only for firm matches. Clone size is stated in some rows and not others, as once, few, many or a class when expanded.

J gene: TRBJ2-5
D gene: TRBD1
clone size: -
V gene: TRBV5-4
CDR3 protein: CASSLAPGQGLETQYF
CDR3 DNA: TGTGCCAGCAGCCTGGCCCCGGGACAGGGTTTAGAGACCCAGTACTTC

J gene: TRBJ1-1
D gene: -
clone size: -
V gene: TRBV10-1
CDR3 protein: CASSENRVNTEAFF
CDR3 DNA: TGCGCCAGCAGTGAGAACAGGGTGAACACTGAAGCTTTCTTT

J gene: TRBJ2-5
D gene: TRBD1
clone size: -
V gene: TRBV2
CDR3 protein: CASRVGQSGLETQYF
CDR3 DNA: TGTGCCAGCAGGGTGGGACAGTCAGGGTTGGAGACCCAGTACTTC

J gene: TRBJ2-7
D gene: TRBD2
clone size: once
V gene: TRBV9
CDR3 protein: CASSWGRDPNEQYF
CDR3 DNA: TGTGCCAGCAGCTGGGGGAGGGACCCAAACGAGCAGTACTTC

J gene: TRBJ1-3
D gene: TRBD1
clone size: -
V gene: TRBV5-4
CDR3 protein: CASSLDRGKNTIYF
CDR3 DNA: TGTGCCAGCAGCTTGGACAGGGGGAAAAACACCATATATTTT

J gene: TRBJ2-7
D gene: -
clone size: -
V gene: TRBV7-2
CDR3 protein: CASSLAGATEQYF
CDR3 DNA: TGTGCCAGCAGCCTAGCAGGAGCCACCGAGCAGTACTTC

J gene: TRBJ2-7
D gene: -
clone size: -
V gene: TRBV10-2
CDR3 protein: CASSWASHEQYF
CDR3 DNA: TGCGCCAGCAGTTGGGCTAGCCACGAGCAGTACTTC

J gene: TRBJ1-3
D gene: -
clone size: -
V gene: TRBV30
CDR3 protein: CAWILQGNTIYF
CDR3 DNA: TGTGCCTGGATTCTACAGGGAAACACCATATATTTT

J gene: TRBJ1-4
D gene: TRBD1
clone size: few
V gene: TRBV4-1
CDR3 protein: CASSHPSRGQLNEKLFF
CDR3 DNA: TGCGCCAGCAGCCACCCCTCGAGGGGACAGCTAAATGAAAAACTGTTTTTT

J gene: TRBJ1-5
D gene: -
clone size: -
V gene: TRBV30
CDR3 protein: CAWRAGVNQPQHF
CDR3 DNA: TGTGCCTGGAGGGCAGGGGTCAATCAGCCCCAGCATTTT

J gene: TRBJ2-7
D gene: TRBD1
clone size: -
V gene: TRBV28
CDR3 protein: CASSWETGQSYEQYF
CDR3 DNA: TGTGCCAGCAGTTGGGAGACAGGGCAATCCTACGAGCAGTACTTC

J gene: TRBJ1-5
D gene: -
clone size: once
V gene: TRBV27
CDR3 protein: CASSSLGSGYSNQPQHF
CDR3 DNA: TGTGCCAGCAGTTCTCTCGGGAGCGGTTATAGCAATCAGCCCCAGCATTTT